This T cell receptor (beta chain) was captured by sequencing in a study of T cell responses to AZD1222 COVID-19 vaccine. Regarding the study as a whole: Baseline testing showed seropositivity in only a handful of AZD1222 recipients. Variant regions that are unmutated are reportedly the target of nearly half of spike-specific TCRs. Donors were largely white British and mainly female; clonal diversity was possibly underestimated.

TCRdb's copy holds only in-frame clones and misses some; the assay was immunoSEQ multiplex PCR. Here the sample spans 80,000 to 100,000 clones, roughly 88% being singletons. Points on this clone: Its antigen is as yet unknown.

Trimming stripped 1 base from V and 1 base from J, with 11 bases between. Germline-derived CDR1 and CDR2 are SGHAT and FQNNGV. CDR3 length: 16 residues. This receptor was identified in an adult in good health. This material consisted of peripheral blood, taken on day 0 of MenACWY control vaccination. The V and J genes are TRBV11-2 and TRBJ2-1, with D possibly TRBD2 on 6 matching bases. The CDR3 here is CASSLGGESSYNEQFF. The CDR3 region has the DNA TGTGCCAGCAGCTTAGGGGGGGAATCTTCCTACAATGAGCAGTTCTTC.